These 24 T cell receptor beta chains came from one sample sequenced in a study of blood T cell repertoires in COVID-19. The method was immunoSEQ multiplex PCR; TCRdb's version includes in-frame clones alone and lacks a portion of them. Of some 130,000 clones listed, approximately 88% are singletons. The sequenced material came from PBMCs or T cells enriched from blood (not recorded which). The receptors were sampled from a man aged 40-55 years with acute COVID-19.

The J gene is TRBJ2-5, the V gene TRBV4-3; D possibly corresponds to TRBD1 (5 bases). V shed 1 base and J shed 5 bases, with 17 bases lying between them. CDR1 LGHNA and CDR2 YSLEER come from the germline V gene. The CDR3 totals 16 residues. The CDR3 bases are TGCGCCAGCAGCCAAGGGGGCGGCAGCCCGGAGGAGACCCAGTACTTC. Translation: CASSQGGGSPEETQYF.

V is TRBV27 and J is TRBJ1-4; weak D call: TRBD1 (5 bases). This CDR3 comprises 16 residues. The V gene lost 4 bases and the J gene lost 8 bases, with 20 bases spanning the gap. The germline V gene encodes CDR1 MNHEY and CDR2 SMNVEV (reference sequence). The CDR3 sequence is CASSSRGGGFREKLFF. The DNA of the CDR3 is TGTGCCAGCAGTTCCCGCGGCGGGGGTTTTCGGGAAAAACTGTTTTTT.

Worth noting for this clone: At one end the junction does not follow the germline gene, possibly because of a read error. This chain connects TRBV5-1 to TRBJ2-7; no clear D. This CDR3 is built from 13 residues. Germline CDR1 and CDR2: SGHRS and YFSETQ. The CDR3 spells CASSPRGSSEQYF. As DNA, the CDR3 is TGCGCCAGCAGCCCTAGAGGTTCCTCCGAGCAGTACTTC.

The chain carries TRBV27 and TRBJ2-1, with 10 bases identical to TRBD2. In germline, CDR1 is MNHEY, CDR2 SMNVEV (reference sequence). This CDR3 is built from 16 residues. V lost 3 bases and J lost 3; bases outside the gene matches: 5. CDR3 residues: CASSFYASGSYNEQFF. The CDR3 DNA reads TGTGCCAGCAGTTTTTATGCTAGCGGGAGCTACAATGAGCAGTTCTTC.

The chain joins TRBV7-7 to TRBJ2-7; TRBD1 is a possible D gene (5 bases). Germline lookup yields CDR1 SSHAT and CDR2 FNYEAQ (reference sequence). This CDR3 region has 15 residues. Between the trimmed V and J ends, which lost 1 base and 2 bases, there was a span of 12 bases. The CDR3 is CASSLGPGATYEQYF. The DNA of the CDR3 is TGTGCCAGCAGCTTAGGTCCTGGGGCCACCTACGAGCAGTACTTC.

The CDR3 DNA is TGTGCCAGCAGCTGGGACAGGGGCGGGGGCATTCAGTACTTC. Its translation: CASSWDRGGGIQYF. This chain joins TRBV7-2 and TRBJ2-4; TRBD1 aligns across 10 bases. After removal of 4 bases from V and 9 bases from J, the junction contained 6 bases not matched to a gene. The CDR3 totals 14 residues. Germline CDR1 SGHTA, CDR2 FQGNSA.

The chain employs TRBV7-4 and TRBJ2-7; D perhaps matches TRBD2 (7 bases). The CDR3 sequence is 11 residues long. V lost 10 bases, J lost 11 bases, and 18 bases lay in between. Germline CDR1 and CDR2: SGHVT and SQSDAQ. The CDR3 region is CATSGAGAEYF. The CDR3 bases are TGTGCCACCTCGGGGGCGGGGGCCGAGTACTTC.

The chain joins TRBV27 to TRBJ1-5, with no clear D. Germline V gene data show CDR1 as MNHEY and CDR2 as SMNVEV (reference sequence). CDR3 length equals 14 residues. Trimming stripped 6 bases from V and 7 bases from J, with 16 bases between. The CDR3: CASRSVWRAQPQHF. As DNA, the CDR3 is TGTGCCAGCAGATCCGTTTGGCGGGCCCAGCCCCAGCATTTT.

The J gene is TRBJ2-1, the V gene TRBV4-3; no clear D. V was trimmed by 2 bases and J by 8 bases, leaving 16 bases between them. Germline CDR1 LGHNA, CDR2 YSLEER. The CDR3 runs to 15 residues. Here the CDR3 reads CASSQLDSSRYEQFF. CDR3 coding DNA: TGCGCCAGCAGCCAATTAGACTCCAGTCGATATGAGCAGTTCTTC.

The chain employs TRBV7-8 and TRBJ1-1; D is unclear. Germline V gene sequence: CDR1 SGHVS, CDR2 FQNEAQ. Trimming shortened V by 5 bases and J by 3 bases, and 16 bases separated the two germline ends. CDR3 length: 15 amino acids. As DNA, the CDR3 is TGTGCCAGCAGCCCCTTTACGTCCGGGGACACTGAAGCTTTCTTT. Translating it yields CASSPFTSGDTEAFF.

The CDR3 DNA reads TGTGCCAGCAGTTTATCCGGGGATGAGCAGTTCTTC. Translation gives CASSLSGDEQFF. The V and J genes are TRBV28 and TRBJ2-1; D may be TRBD2 (5 bases). V lost 1 base and J lost 8, with 6 bases in between. The CDR3 length is 12 residues. CDR1 and CDR2 (germline): MDHEN, SYDVKM.

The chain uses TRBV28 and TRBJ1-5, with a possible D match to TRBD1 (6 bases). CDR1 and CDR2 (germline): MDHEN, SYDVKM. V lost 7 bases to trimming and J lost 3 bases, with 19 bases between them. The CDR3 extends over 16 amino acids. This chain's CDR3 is CASTIGNTGINQPQHF. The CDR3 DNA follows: TGTGCCAGCACCATCGGAAACACAGGGATCAATCAGCCCCAGCATTTT.

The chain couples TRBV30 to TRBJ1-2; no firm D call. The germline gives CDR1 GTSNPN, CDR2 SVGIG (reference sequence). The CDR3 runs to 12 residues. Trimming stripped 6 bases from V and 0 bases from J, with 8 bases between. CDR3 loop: CACDSTNYGYTF. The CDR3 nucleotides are TGTGCCTGTGATTCTACTAACTATGGCTACACCTTC.

The CDR3 loop is CASSLTGDRPSPYNEQFF. CDR3 nucleotides: TGCGCCAGCAGCTTAACAGGGGATCGCCCCTCCCCTTACAATGAGCAGTTCTTC. V gene TRBV5-1 combines with J gene TRBJ2-1; 7 positions agree with TRBD1. The V gene's germline CDR1 is SGHRS and CDR2 YFSETQ. This CDR3 has 18 amino acids. With V trimmed by 2 bases and J by 4 bases, 15 bases remained unmatched.

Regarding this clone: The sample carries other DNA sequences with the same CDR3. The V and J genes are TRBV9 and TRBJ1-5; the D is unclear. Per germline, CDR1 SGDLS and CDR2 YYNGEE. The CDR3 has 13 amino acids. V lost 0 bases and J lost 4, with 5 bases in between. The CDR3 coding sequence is TGTGCCAGCAGCGTAGATCAGAATCAGCCCCAGCATTTT. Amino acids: CASSVDQNQPQHF.

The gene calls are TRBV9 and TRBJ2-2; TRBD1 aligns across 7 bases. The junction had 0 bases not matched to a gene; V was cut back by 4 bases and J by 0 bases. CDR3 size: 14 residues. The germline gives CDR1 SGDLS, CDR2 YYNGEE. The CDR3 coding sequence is TGTGCCAGCAGCAGGGGGCCGAACACCGGGGAGCTGTTTTTT. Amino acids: CASSRGPNTGELFF.

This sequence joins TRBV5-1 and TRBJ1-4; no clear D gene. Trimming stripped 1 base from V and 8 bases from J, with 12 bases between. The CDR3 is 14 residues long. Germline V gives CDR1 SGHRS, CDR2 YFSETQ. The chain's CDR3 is CASSLTSGTEKLFF. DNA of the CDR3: TGCGCCAGCAGCTTGACGTCGGGAACCGAAAAACTGTTTTTT.

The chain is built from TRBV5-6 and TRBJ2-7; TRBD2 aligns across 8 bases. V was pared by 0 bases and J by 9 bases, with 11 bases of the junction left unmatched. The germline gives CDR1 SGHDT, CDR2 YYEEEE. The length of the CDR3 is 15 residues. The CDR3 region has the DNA TGTGCCAGCAGCTTGGAGCTAGCGGGCCCCCCGGGGCAGTACTTC. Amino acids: CASSLELAGPPGQYF.

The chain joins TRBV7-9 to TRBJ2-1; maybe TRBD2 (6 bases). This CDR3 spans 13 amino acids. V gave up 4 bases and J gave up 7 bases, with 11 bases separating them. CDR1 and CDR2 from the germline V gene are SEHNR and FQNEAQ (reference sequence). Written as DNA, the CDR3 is TGTGCCAGCAGCTCCCCTGGGAGGAATGAGCAGTTCTTC. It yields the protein CASSSPGRNEQFF.

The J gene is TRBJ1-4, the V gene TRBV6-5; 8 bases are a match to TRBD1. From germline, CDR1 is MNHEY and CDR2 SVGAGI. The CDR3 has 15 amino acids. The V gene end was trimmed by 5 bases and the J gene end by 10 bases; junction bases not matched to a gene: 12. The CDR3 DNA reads TGTGCCAGCAGTCAAACGACAGGGGCCCTGCGAAAACTGTTTTTT. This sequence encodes CASSQTTGALRKLFF.

DNA of the CDR3: TGTGCCTGGAGTGCGCGAAGCTCCTACGAGCAGTACTTC. Encoded protein: CAWSARSSYEQYF. The rearrangement joins TRBV30 to TRBJ2-7, with D uncertain. The ends were cut back, 1 base at V and 0 bases at J, with 7 bases in the middle. CDR3 size: 13 residues. CDR1 is GTSNPN and CDR2 is SVGIG in the germline V gene (reference sequence).

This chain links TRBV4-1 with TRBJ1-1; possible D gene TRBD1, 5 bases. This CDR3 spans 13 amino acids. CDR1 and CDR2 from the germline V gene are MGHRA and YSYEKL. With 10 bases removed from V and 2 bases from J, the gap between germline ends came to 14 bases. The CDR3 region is CATHSGFNTEAFF. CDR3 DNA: TGCGCCACCCATTCAGGGTTTAACACTGAAGCTTTCTTT.

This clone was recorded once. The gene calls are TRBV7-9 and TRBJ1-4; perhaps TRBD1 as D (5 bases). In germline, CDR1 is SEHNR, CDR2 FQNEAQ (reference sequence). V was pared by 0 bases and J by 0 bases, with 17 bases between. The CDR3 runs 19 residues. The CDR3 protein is CASSLAGPGLGTTNEKLFF. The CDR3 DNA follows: TGTGCCAGCAGCTTAGCGGGGCCCGGGCTAGGGACAACTAATGAAAAACTGTTTTTT. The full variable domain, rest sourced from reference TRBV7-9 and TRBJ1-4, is DTGVSQNPRHKITKRGQNVTFRCDPISEHNRLYWYRQTLGQGPEFLTYFQNEAQLEKSRLLSDRFSAERPKGSFSTLEIQRTEQGDSAMYLCASSLAGPGLGTTNEKLFFGSGTQLSVL.

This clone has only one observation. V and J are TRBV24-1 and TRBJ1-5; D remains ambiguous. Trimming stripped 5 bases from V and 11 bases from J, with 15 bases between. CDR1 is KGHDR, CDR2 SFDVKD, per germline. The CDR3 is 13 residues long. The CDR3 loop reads CATSADGGRSQHF. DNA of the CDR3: TGTGCCACCAGTGCGGACGGAGGACGGTCCCAGCATTTT.